This passage covers 14 T cell receptor beta chains from one sample sequenced in a study of T cell clusters in autoimmune cytopenias (dated by TCRdb to between 2018 and 2021). Each sample's TRB amplification started from about 250 ng of peripheral blood genomic DNA, which corresponds to 38,000 or so genome equivalents. Sequencing used an Illumina MiSeq. Multiplex PCR with a touch-down protocol amplified TRB rearrangements, with the TRB-A and TRB-B primer pools combined in a single tube. With the reads reprocessed by TCRdb, a single entry stands for each CDR3 protein sequence and no DNA is reported. The data table for this sample lists about 8,400 distinct CDR3 sequences. Around 23% of the sample belongs to the ten largest clones. Sequencing was performed on peripheral blood. The receptors originated from a human donor with an autoimmune cytopenia or autoimmune hepatitis (not recorded which).

The chain is built from TRBV25-1 and TRBJ1-6. Germline V lookup: CDR1 MGHDK, CDR2 SYGVNS. The CDR3 has 12 amino acids. CDR3 amino acids: CASGAYNSPLHF.

Its frequency marks this clonotype as medium-sized (0.01 to 0.1%). This chain joins TRBV20-1 and TRBJ2-3; TCRdb's D call, TRBD1, is unchecked because there is no DNA. CDR1 and CDR2 from the germline V gene are DFQATT and SNEGSKA (reference sequence). The CDR3 totals 17 residues. CDR3 protein: CSARRQRGGSATDTQYF.

This rearrangement joins TRBV18 to TRBJ2-3; TCRdb selects TRBD2, and the lack of DNA leaves this call unchecked. In germline, CDR1 is KGHSH, CDR2 LQKENI. This CDR3 contains 16 residues. The CDR3 protein is CASSLIAGGRGDTQYF.

The gene calls are TRBV5-6 and TRBJ2-7. This CDR3 region has 13 residues. Per the germline V gene, CDR1 is SGHDT and CDR2 is YYEEEE. The CDR3 here is CASSLNTRYEQYF.

The rearrangement joins TRBV6-2 or TRBV6-3 to TRBJ2-5. The CDR3 length is 14 residues. Per germline, CDR1 MNHEY and CDR2 SVGEGT. The CDR3 here is CASSYSLARETQYF.

The genes are TRBV27 and TRBJ1-4; TCRdb selects TRBD1, and the lack of DNA leaves this call unchecked. The CDR3 loop spans 14 amino acids. Germline CDR1 is MNHEY and CDR2 is SMNVEV (reference sequence). CDR3: CASSFRGRFEKLFF.

This clonotype is large by frequency. This rearrangement joins TRBV5-4 to TRBJ1-1. This CDR3 is 11 amino acids long. CDR1 is SGHNT and CDR2 is YYREEE in the germline V gene (reference sequence). The CDR3 loop is CASSLDGLAFF.

This clonotype is classed as medium-sized by frequency. The chain uses TRBV6-6 and TRBJ1-2. The CDR3 loop spans 14 amino acids. Germline assignment: CDR1 MNHNY and CDR2 SVGAGI (reference sequence). The CDR3 sequence: CASSPVGGSGGYTF.

This clonotype is deemed medium-sized by its frequency. The rearrangement joins TRBV20-1 to TRBJ2-1; TCRdb reports TRBD2, a call that lacks DNA to check it against. This CDR3 comprises 14 residues. Germline CDR1 reads DFQATT; CDR2 reads SNEGSKA (reference sequence). The CDR3 here is CSASRLAGYNEQFF.

V and J are TRBV14 and TRBJ1-6. The CDR3 runs to 14 residues. In germline, CDR1 is SGHDN, CDR2 FVKESK. The CDR3 region is CASSQLTANSPLHF.

The V call is TRBV19, the J call TRBJ1-5; the TCRdb D gene call, TRBD1, has no DNA to confirm it. The CDR3 length is 15 residues. CDR1 LNHDA and CDR2 SQIVND come from the germline V gene (reference sequence). The CDR3 sequence is CASSPQGRGNQPQHF.

This chain connects TRBV6-6 to TRBJ2-7; TCRdb calls TRBD1, which cannot be checked without DNA. From germline, CDR1 is MNHNY and CDR2 SVGAGI (reference sequence). The CDR3 covers 13 residues. The CDR3 reads CASCGSGIYEQYF.

This clonotype is identified as medium-sized (0.01 to 0.1%) from frequency. The V call is TRBV30, the J call TRBJ2-3; TCRdb designates TRBD2, a call that cannot be tested without DNA. The CDR3 consists of 12 residues. Germline CDR1 and CDR2: GTSNPN and SVGIG (reference sequence). The CDR3 here is CAWTGPPDTQYF.

V usage is TRBV12-3 or TRBV12-4 and J usage is TRBJ2-7. The CDR3 length is 11 residues. CDR3 protein: CASSFKVEQYF.